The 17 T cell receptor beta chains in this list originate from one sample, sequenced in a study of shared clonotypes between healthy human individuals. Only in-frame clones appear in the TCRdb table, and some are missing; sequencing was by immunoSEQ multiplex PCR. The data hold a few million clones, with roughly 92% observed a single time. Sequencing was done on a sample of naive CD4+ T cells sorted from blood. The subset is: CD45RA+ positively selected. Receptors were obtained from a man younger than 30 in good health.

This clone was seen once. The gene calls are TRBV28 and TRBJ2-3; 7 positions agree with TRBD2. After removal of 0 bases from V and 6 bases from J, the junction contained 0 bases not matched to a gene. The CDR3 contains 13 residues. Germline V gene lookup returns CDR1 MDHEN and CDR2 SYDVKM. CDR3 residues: CASSLWGGDTQYF. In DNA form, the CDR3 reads TGTGCCAGCAGTTTATGGGGGGGGGATACGCAGTATTTT.

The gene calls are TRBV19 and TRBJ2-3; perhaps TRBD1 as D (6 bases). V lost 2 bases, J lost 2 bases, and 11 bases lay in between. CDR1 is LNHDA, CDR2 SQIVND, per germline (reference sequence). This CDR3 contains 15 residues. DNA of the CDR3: TGTGCCAGTAGTATAAAAGGGGACAACACAGATACGCAGTATTTT. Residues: CASSIKGDNTDTQYF.

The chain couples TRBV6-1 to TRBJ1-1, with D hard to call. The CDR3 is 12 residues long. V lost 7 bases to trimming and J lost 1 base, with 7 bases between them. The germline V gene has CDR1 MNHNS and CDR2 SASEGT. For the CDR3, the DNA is TGTGCCAGCACGCCGGGGAACACTGAAGCTTTCTTT. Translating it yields CASTPGNTEAFF.

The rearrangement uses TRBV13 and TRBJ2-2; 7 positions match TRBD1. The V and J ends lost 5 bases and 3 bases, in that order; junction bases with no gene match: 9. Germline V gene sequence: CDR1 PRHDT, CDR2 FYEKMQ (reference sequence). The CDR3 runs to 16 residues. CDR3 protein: CASSVRQGQDTGELFF. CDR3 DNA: TGTGCCAGCAGCGTCAGACAGGGTCAGGACACCGGGGAGCTGTTTTTT. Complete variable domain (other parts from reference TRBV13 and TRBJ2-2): AAGVIQSPRHLIKEKRETATLKCYPIPRHDTVYWYQQGPGQDPQFLISFYEKMQSDKGSIPDRFSAQQFSDYHSELNMSSLELGDSALYFCASSVRQGQDTGELFFGEGSRLTVL.

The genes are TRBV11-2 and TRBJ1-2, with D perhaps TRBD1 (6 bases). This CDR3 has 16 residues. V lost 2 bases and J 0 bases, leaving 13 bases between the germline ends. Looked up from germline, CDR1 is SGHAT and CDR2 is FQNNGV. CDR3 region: CASSLQGPTPNYGYTF. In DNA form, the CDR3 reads TGTGCCAGCAGCTTACAGGGGCCAACCCCTAACTATGGCTACACCTTC.

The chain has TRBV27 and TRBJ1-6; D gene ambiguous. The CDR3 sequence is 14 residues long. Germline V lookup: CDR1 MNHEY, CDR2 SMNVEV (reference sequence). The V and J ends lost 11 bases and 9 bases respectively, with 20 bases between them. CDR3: CAGCAGSGGSPLHF. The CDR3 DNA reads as TGTGCCGGTTGTGCGGGGTCAGGAGGTTCACCCCTCCACTTT.

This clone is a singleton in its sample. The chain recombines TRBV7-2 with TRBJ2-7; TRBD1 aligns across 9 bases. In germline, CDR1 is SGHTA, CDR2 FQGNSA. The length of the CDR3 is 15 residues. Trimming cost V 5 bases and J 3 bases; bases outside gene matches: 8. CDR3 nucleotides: TGTGCCAGCAGCGTAGGATTGACAGGGGGCTACGAGCAGTACTTC. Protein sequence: CASSVGLTGGYEQYF.

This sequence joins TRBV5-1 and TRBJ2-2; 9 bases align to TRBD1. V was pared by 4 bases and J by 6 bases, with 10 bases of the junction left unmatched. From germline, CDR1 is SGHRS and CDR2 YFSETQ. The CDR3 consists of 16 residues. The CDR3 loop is CASSTGQGLGAGELFF. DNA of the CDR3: TGCGCCAGCAGCACGGGACAGGGATTGGGGGCCGGGGAGCTGTTTTTT.

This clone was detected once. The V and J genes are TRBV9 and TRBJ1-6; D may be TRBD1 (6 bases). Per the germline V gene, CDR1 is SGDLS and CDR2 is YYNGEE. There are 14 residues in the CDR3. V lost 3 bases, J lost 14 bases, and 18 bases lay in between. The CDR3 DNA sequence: TGTGCCAGCAGCGCAGATTATGGACAGTCGGCCCTCCACTTT. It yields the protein CASSADYGQSALHF.

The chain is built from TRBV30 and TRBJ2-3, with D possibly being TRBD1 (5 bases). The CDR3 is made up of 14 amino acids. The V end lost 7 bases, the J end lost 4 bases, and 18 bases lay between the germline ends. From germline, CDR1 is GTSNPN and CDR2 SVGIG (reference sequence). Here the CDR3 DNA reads TGTGCCTCCCGTCCAGGGAAGGGATCAGATACGCAGTATTTT. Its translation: CASRPGKGSDTQYF.

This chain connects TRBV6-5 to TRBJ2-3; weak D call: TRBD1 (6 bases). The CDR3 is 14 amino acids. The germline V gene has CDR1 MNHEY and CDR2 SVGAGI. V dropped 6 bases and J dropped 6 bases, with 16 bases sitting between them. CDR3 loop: CASRPGQPGDTQYF. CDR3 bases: TGTGCCAGCAGACCCGGACAGCCTGGGGATACGCAGTATTTT.

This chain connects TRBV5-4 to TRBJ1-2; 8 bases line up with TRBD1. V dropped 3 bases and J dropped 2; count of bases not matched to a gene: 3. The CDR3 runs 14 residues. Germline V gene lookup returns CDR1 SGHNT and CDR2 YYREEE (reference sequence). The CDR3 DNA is TGTGCCAGCAGCTCGGACAGGGTAAACTATGGCTACACCTTC. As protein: CASSSDRVNYGYTF.

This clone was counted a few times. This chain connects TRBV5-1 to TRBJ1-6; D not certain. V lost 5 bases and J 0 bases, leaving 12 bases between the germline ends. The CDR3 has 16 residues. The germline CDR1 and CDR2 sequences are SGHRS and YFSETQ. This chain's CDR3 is CASSSGSSSYNSPLHF. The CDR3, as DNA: TGCGCCAGCAGTTCCGGGTCTAGCTCCTATAATTCACCCCTCCACTTT.

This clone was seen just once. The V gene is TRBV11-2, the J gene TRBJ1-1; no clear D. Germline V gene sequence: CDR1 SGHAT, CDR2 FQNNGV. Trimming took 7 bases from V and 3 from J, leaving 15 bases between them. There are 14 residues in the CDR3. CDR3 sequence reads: CASTPVGGDTEAFF. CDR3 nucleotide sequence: TGTGCCAGCACCCCTGTCGGCGGGGACACTGAAGCTTTCTTT.

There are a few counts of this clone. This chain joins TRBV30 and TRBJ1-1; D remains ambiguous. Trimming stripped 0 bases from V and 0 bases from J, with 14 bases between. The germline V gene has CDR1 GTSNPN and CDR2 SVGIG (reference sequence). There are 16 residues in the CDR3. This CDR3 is CAWSVLFTGMNTEAFF. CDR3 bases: TGTGCCTGGAGTGTACTGTTTACGGGCATGAACACTGAAGCTTTCTTT.

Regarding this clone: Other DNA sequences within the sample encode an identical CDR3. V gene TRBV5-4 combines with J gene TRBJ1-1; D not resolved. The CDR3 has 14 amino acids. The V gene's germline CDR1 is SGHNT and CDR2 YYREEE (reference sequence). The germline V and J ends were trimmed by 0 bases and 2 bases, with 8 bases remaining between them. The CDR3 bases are TGTGCCAGCAGCTTGGCCGGAGGTAACACTGAAGCTTTCTTT. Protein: CASSLAGGNTEAFF. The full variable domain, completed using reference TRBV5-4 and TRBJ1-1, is ETGVTQSPTHLIKTRGQQVTLRCSSQSGHNTVSWYQQALGQGPQFIFQYYREEENGRGNFPPRFSGLQFPNYSSELNVNALELDDSALYLCASSLAGGNTEAFFGQGTRLTVV.

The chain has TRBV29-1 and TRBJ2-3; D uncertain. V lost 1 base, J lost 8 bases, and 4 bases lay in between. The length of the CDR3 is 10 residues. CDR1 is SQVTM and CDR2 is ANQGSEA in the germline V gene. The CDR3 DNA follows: TGCAGCGTTGAAGGGACTACGCAGTATTTT. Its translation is CSVEGTTQYF.